Shown below are 20 T cell receptor beta chains from a single sample sequenced in a study of blood T cell dynamics during melanoma immunotherapy. Profiling relied on immunoSEQ multiplex PCR, and the TCRdb table lists in-frame clones only, not all of them. Found here are some 12,000 clones, roughly 84% of them singletons; the top ten hold approximately 6.4%. Time point of the sample: week 3, after first cycle of checkpoint inhibitor. This material consisted of blood, taken from a patient treated with checkpoint blockade. The receptors were sampled from a human donor with melanoma.

This clone showed up just once. The chain recombines TRBV7-2 with TRBJ1-1; a weak D match, TRBD1 (6 bases). The length of the CDR3 is 14 residues. V lost 6 bases and J lost 7, with 18 bases in between. In germline, CDR1 is SGHTA, CDR2 FQGNSA. The CDR3, as DNA: TGTGCCAGCAGTCCGGACCAGGGGAGAGTTGAAGCTTTCTTT. Translating it yields CASSPDQGRVEAFF.

CDR3 protein: CASSLTGTNLPGELFF. The CDR3 DNA reads as TGTGCCAGCAGTCTAACCGGGACTAACTTGCCCGGGGAGCTGTTTTTT. The genes are TRBV27 and TRBJ2-2, with 7 positions matching TRBD2. The ends lost 5 bases at V and 6 bases at J; junction bases unmatched: 12. Germline V gives CDR1 MNHEY, CDR2 SMNVEV (reference sequence). CDR3 size: 16 residues.

The rearrangement joins TRBV5-8 to TRBJ2-4; D is perhaps TRBD1 (5 bases). The germline gives CDR1 SGHTS, CDR2 YDEGEE. This CDR3 has 13 amino acids. V gave up 2 bases and J gave up 5 bases, with 8 bases separating them. Here the CDR3 DNA reads TGTGCCAGCAGCTTTCCAGGGCAAAACATTCAGTACTTC. Amino acids: CASSFPGQNIQYF.

In this sample, this clone turned up a few times. The V call is TRBV10-3, the J call TRBJ1-1; a possible D gene is TRBD1 (6 bases). Germline V gene lookup returns CDR1 ENHRY and CDR2 SYGVKD. V was pared by 10 bases and J by 5 bases, with 23 bases between. The CDR3 extends over 15 amino acids. The CDR3 DNA reads as TGTGCCACCCAGACGGGACAAACAAGCCGGACTGAAGCTTTCTTT. Protein sequence: CATQTGQTSRTEAFF.

V is TRBV2 and J is TRBJ1-4; the D gene is possibly TRBD1 (6 bases). CDR1 is SNHLY, CDR2 FYNNEI, per germline. V was shortened by 6 bases and J by 8 bases, with 13 bases between the two germline ends. This CDR3 has 13 amino acids. In DNA form, the CDR3 reads TGTGCCAGCAGGATGGGGGCGAGAGAAAAACTGTTTTTT. It specifies CASRMGAREKLFF. The full variable domain, rest sourced from reference TRBV2 and TRBJ1-4, is EPEVTQTPSHQVTQMGQEVILRCVPISNHLYFYWYRQILGQKVEFLVSFYNNEISEKSEIFDDQFSVERPDGSNFTLKIRSTKLEDSAMYFCASRMGAREKLFFGSGTQLSVL.

The V and J genes are TRBV9 and TRBJ2-5; tentatively, D is TRBD1 (5 bases). CDR3 length equals 14 residues. The V gene lost 3 bases and the J gene lost 2 bases, with 11 bases spanning the gap. Germline V gene data show CDR1 as SGDLS and CDR2 as YYNGEE. The CDR3, as DNA: TGTGCCAGCAGCGAGACAGCAGGACAAGAGACCCAGTACTTC. This sequence encodes CASSETAGQETQYF.

The table lists this clone with a few counts. The gene calls are TRBV25-1 and TRBJ1-4; D ambiguous. Trimming took off 3 bases at V and 6 bases at J, with 11 bases between the two ends. The CDR3 covers 14 residues. The germline V gene encodes CDR1 MGHDK and CDR2 SYGVNS. The CDR3 region has the DNA TGTGCCAGCAGTGATCGGGCAGAGGATGAAAAACTGTTTTTT. This codes for CASSDRAEDEKLFF.

V usage is TRBV19 and J usage is TRBJ1-1; TRBD1 agrees at 8 bases. The CDR3 has 16 amino acids. Germline-derived CDR1 and CDR2 are LNHDA and SQIVND (reference sequence). After removal of 6 bases from V and 0 bases from J, the junction contained 9 bases not matched to a gene. CDR3 sequence (DNA): TGTGCCAGTAGAAGGGGCAGGGGGCTTATGAACACTGAAGCTTTCTTT. It translates to CASRRGRGLMNTEAFF.

V and J are TRBV4-3 and TRBJ1-2, with 7 bases that match TRBD1. The V gene's germline CDR1 is LGHNA and CDR2 YSLEER. The CDR3 spans 14 residues. The V and J ends lost 4 bases and 8 bases, in that order; junction bases with no gene match: 10. The CDR3 is CASSRVGGGGGYTF. In DNA, the CDR3 is TGCGCCAGCAGCCGCGTTGGAGGGGGCGGAGGCTACACCTTC.

This clone was picked up one time. The chain is built from TRBV27 and TRBJ2-5; D assignment may be TRBD1 or TRBD2 (5 bases each). V lost 5 bases to trimming and J lost 5 bases, with 12 bases between them. Germline loops: CDR1 MNHEY, CDR2 SMNVEV (reference sequence). The length of the CDR3 is 13 residues. The CDR3 region is CASSNRGPETQYF. The CDR3 DNA sequence: TGTGCCAGCAGTAATCGGGGCCCTGAGACCCAGTACTTC.

The J gene is TRBJ1-2, the V gene TRBV2, with TRBD1 matching over 8 bases. Germline V gene data show CDR1 as SNHLY and CDR2 as FYNNEI. V was pared by 6 bases and J by 4 bases, with 10 bases of the junction left unmatched. The CDR3 contains 15 residues. Here the CDR3 reads CASSADRGAGYGYTF. CDR3 in DNA: TGTGCCAGCAGCGCTGACAGGGGCGCAGGCTATGGCTACACCTTC.

V usage is TRBV7-9 and J usage is TRBJ2-7, with TRBD2 matching 7 bases. This CDR3 has 13 residues. With 5 bases clipped from V and 6 bases from J, the junction kept 7 bases outside the gene matches. From germline, CDR1 is SEHNR and CDR2 FQNEAQ (reference sequence). CDR3 sequence reads: CASSASGYGEQYF. The DNA for the CDR3 is TGTGCCAGCAGCGCTAGCGGATACGGCGAGCAGTACTTC.

The chain is built from TRBV5-1 and TRBJ1-6, with 8 bases aligning to TRBD1. V lost 5 bases to trimming and J lost 9 bases; unmatched junction nucleotides: 7. CDR3 length equals 14 residues. Germline lookup yields CDR1 SGHRS and CDR2 YFSETQ. DNA for the CDR3: TGCGCCAGCAGTCGACAGGGGTTTAGTTCACCCCTCCACTTT. It codes for CASSRQGFSSPLHF.

This clone was found once. The rearrangement joins TRBV29-1 to TRBJ2-7; D possibly corresponds to TRBD1 (6 bases). Germline V gene data show CDR1 as SQVTM and CDR2 as ANQGSEA. The V and J ends lost 0 bases and 2 bases respectively, with 11 bases between them. This CDR3 comprises 14 residues. CDR3 sequence (DNA): TGCAGCGTTGAAGAGGATCAGGGGCCCTACGAGCAGTACTTC. Its translation is CSVEEDQGPYEQYF.

The chain combines TRBV7-9 with TRBJ2-7; D uncertain. V was cut by 3 bases and J by 0 bases, with 9 bases left in between. CDR1 is SEHNR, CDR2 FQNEAQ, per germline (reference sequence). The CDR3 has 14 amino acids. The DNA of the CDR3 is TGTGCCAGCAGCTTGGCCCCGGTCTCCTACGAGCAGTACTTC. Protein sequence: CASSLAPVSYEQYF.

The V gene is TRBV14, the J gene TRBJ2-7, with TRBD1 matching 11 bases. CDR1 and CDR2 from the germline V gene are SGHDN and FVKESK. This CDR3 spans 16 amino acids. V trimming: 0 bases; J trimming: 5 bases; junction bases outside the gene matches: 6. This CDR3 is CASSQDWTGGMNEQYF. As DNA, the CDR3 is TGTGCCAGCAGCCAAGATTGGACAGGGGGCATGAACGAGCAGTACTTC.

This clone was observed once. V usage is TRBV7-2 and J usage is TRBJ1-3, with D hard to call. The germline CDR1 and CDR2 sequences are SGHTA and FQGNSA. The V end was cut by 2 bases, the J end by 2 bases, with 10 bases between. The CDR3 totals 15 residues. CDR3 amino acids: CASSLSQITGNTIYF. In DNA form, the CDR3 reads TGTGCCAGCAGCTTATCACAGATTACTGGAAACACCATATATTTT.

J is TRBJ2-7 and V is TRBV4-3; 13 bases are shared with TRBD2. CDR1 and CDR2 from the germline V gene are LGHNA and YSLEER. The CDR3 has 16 amino acids. V lost 1 base, J lost 2 bases, and 2 bases stayed unmatched. In nucleotides, the CDR3 is TGCGCCAGCAGCCAAGCGACTAGCGGGGGGCCCTACGAGCAGTACTTC. Its protein product is CASSQATSGGPYEQYF.

The chain combines TRBV9 with TRBJ2-2; D might be TRBD1 or TRBD2, each matching 6 bases. CDR3 length equals 16 residues. Deletions cut 4 bases from V and 5 bases from J, with 18 bases between. CDR1 and CDR2 from the germline V gene are SGDLS and YYNGEE. The CDR3 spells CASSTLGGPRTGELFF. Written as DNA, the CDR3 is TGTGCCAGCAGCACACTAGGGGGGCCTAGAACCGGGGAGCTGTTTTTT.

This clone was recorded only once. V and J are TRBV6-5 and TRBJ2-5, with no clear D. Trimming removed 5 bases from V and 1 base from J, with 11 bases in between. Per germline, CDR1 MNHEY and CDR2 SVGAGI. This CDR3 is built from 14 residues. CDR3 loop: CASSHLGPQETQYF. The CDR3 DNA follows: TGTGCCAGCAGTCACCTCGGGCCCCAAGAGACCCAGTACTTC.